Sequencing of this TCR beta chain was carried out in a study of T cell responses to AZD1222 COVID-19 vaccine. General observations from the study: Repertoires were obtained solely post-peak T cell response. Donors in the cohort were predominantly white British and more often female, and clonal diversity was possibly underestimated. Seropositive at baseline were only a handful of AZD1222 recipients.

TCRdb keeps only in-frame clones here, not all; method: immunoSEQ multiplex PCR. This repertoire shows over 110,000 clones, about 93% found once; its top ten account for approximately 5%. Regarding this clone: Its antigen remains unknown.

The clonotype originates from an adult in good health. Sequenced here: peripheral blood, sampled on day 0 of AZD1222 vaccination.

CDR3 residues: CASSGPFEKLFF. DNA of the CDR3: TGTGCCAGCAGCGGGCCTTTTGAAAAACTGTTTTTT. The V gene is TRBV3-1 (or the pseudogene TRBV3-2), the J gene TRBJ1-4; D gene uncertain. There are 12 residues in the CDR3. Germline V gene data show CDR1 as LGHDT and CDR2 as YNNKEL (reference sequence). V lost 5 bases and J 7 bases, leaving 8 bases between the germline ends.